This T cell receptor (beta chain) was sequenced in a study of cytomegalovirus exposure and HLA in healthy donors. Concerning this clone itself: The target antigen is unknown.

It was the approximately 130-subject validation cohort, separate from the approximately 620-subject first cohort, to which the donors belonged. General study findings and limits: Among TCR beta chains, those listed as cytomegalovirus-associated numbered approximately 150. In vitro checks showed that a few CMV-associated chains really do target CMV antigens.

Between the trimmed V and J ends, which lost 6 bases and 5 bases, there was a span of 8 bases. CDR1 and CDR2 from the germline V gene are MNHNS and SASEGT. CDR3 length: 12 residues. Here immunoSEQ multiplex PCR was the method, and the copy in TCRdb shows in-frame clones only, minus some. The table lists about 110,000 clones, around 82% of them singletons, with about 3% in the top ten. The V call is TRBV6-1, the J call TRBJ1-3; TRBD1 is a possible D gene (5 bases). Material: PBMCs. This receptor was obtained from a woman aged 18 to 35 in good health and CMV-seronegative. The CDR3 nucleotides are TGTGCCAGCAGCCCGGACAGAAACACCATATATTTT. Its translation: CASSPDRNTIYF.